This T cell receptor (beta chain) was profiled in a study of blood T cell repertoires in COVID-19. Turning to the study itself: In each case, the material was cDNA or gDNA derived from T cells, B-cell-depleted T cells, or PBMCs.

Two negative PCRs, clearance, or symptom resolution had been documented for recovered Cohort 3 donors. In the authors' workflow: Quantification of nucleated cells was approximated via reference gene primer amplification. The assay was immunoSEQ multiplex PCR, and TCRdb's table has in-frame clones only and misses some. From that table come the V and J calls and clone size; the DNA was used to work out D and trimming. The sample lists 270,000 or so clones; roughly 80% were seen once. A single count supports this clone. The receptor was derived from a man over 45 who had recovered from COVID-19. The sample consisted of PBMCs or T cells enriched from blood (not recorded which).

The CDR3 is CASIVAGLELGYTF. Here the CDR3 DNA reads TGTGCCAGCATAGTCGCCGGCTTGGAGCTGGGCTACACCTTC. The V call is TRBV5-8, the J call TRBJ1-2, with D unresolved. The CDR3 runs 14 residues. Germline V CDR1 and CDR2: SGHTS, YDEGEE. Trimming left V 6 bases short and J 8 bases short, with 20 bases between.